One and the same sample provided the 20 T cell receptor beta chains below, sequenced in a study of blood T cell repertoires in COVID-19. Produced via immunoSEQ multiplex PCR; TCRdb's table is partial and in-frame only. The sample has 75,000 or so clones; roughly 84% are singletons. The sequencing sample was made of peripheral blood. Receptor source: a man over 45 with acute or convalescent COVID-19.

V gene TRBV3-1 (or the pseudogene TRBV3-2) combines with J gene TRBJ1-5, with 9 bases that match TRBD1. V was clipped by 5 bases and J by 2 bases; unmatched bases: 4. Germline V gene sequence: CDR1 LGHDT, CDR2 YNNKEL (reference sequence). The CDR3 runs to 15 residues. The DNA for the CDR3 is TGTGCCAGCAGCGGGGGACAGGGAGGCAATCAGCCCCAGCATTTT. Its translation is CASSGGQGGNQPQHF.

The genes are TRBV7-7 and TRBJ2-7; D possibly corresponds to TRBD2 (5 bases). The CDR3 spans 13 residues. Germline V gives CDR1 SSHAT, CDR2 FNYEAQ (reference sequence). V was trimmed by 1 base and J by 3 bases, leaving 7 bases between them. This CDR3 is CASSLVEGYEQYF. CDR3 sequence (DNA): TGTGCCAGCAGCTTAGTCGAGGGCTACGAGCAGTACTTC.

The CDR3 region has the DNA TGTGCCAGCACCGCCGGGACTAGCGGCTACAATGAGCAGTTCTTC. Encoded protein: CASTAGTSGYNEQFF. The chain links TRBV6-5 to TRBJ2-1, with 11 bases lining up with TRBD2. The germline V gene has CDR1 MNHEY and CDR2 SVGAGI. The V gene end was trimmed by 7 bases and the J gene end by 3 bases; junction bases not matched to a gene: 5. This CDR3 contains 15 residues.

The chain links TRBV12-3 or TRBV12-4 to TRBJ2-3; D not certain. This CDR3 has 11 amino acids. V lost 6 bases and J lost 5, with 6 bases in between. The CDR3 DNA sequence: TGTGCCAGCAGACTTGGAGATACGCAGTATTTT. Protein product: CASRLGDTQYF.

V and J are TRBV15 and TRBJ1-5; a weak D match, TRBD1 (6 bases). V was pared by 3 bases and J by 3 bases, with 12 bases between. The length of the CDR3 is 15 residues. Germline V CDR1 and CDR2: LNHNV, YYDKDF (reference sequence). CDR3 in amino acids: CATSRERQANQPQHF. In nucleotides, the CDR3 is TGTGCCACCAGCAGGGAAAGACAGGCCAATCAGCCCCAGCATTTT.

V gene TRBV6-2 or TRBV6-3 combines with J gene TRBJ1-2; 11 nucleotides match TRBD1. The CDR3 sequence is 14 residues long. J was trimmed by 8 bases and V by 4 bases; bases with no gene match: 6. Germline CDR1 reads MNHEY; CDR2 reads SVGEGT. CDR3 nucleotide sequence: TGTGCCAGCAGTTCGCCGGGACAGGGGGTCGGCTACACCTTC. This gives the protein CASSSPGQGVGYTF.

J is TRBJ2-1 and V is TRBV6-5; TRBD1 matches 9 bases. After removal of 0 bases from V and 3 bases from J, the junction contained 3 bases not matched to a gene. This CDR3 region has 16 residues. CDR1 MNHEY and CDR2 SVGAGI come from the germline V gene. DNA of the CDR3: TGTGCCAGCAGTTACTCACCGGACAGGGGCTACAATGAGCAGTTCTTC. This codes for CASSYSPDRGYNEQFF.

CDR3: CASSPREWRGRFGYTF. The DNA of the CDR3 is TGTGCCAGCAGTCCCCGGGAGTGGAGGGGGCGCTTTGGCTACACCTTC. The chain combines TRBV28 with TRBJ1-2; 7 nucleotides match TRBD1. Trimming removed 5 bases from V and 7 bases from J; junction bases left unmatched: 16. Per the germline V gene, CDR1 is MDHEN and CDR2 is SYDVKM. The CDR3 spans 16 residues.

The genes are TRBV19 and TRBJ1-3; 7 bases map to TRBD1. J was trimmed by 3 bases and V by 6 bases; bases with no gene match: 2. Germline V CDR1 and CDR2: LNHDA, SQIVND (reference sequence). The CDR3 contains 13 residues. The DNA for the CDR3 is TGTGCCAGTAGCAGGGGGGTTGGAAACACCATATATTTT. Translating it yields CASSRGVGNTIYF. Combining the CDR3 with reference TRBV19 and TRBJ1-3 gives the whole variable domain DGGITQSPKYLFRKEGQNVTLSCEQNLNHDAMYWYRQDPGQGLRLIYYSQIVNDFQKGDIAEGYSVSREKKESFPLTVTSAQKNPTAFYLCASSRGVGNTIYFGEGSWLTVV.

Here the CDR3 reads CASSLATSGRAPTGELFF. The CDR3, as DNA: TGTGCCAGCAGCTTGGCGACTAGCGGGAGGGCCCCCACCGGGGAGCTGTTTTTT. This chain connects TRBV5-4 to TRBJ2-2; 14 nucleotides line up with TRBD2. The CDR3 is 18 amino acids. CDR1 is SGHNT and CDR2 is YYREEE in the germline V gene (reference sequence). V shed 0 bases, J shed 4 bases, and the junction held 5 bases outside the gene matches.

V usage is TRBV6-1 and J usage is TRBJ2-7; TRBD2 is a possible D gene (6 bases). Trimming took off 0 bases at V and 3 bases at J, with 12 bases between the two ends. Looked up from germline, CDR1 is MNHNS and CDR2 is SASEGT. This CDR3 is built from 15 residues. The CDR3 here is CASSEAWAGNYEQYF. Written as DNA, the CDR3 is TGTGCCAGCAGTGAAGCTTGGGCGGGGAACTACGAGCAGTACTTC.

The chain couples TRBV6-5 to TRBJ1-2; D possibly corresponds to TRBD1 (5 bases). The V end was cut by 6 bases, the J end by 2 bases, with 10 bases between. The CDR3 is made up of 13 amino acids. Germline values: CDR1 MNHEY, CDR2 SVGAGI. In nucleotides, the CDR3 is TGTGCCAGCAGCCCCGGGGGGAACTATGGCTACACCTTC. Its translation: CASSPGGNYGYTF.

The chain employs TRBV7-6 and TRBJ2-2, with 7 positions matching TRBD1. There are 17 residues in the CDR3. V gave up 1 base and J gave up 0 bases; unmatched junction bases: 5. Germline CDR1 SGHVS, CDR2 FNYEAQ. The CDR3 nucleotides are TGTGCCAGCAGCTTAGTACTCACAGGGGCGAACACCGGGGAGCTGTTTTTT. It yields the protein CASSLVLTGANTGELFF.

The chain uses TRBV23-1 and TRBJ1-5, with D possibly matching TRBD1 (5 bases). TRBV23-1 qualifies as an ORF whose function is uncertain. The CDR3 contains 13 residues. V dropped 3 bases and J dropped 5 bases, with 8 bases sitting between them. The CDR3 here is CASSQAGHQPQHF. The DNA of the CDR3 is TGCGCCAGCAGTCAGGCGGGGCATCAGCCCCAGCATTTT.

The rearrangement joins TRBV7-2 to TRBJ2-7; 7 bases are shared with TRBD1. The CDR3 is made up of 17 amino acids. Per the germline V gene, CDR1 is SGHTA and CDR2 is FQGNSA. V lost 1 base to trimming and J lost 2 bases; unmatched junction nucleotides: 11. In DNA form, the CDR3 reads TGTGCCAGCAGCTTAGTGACTGGGACAGCCGACACCTACGAGCAGTACTTC. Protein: CASSLVTGTADTYEQYF.

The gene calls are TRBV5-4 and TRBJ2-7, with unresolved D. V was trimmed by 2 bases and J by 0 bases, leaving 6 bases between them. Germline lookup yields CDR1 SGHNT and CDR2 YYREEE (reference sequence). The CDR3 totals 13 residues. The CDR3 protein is CASSFRSSYEQYF. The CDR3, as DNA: TGTGCCAGCAGCTTCCGGTCCTCCTACGAGCAGTACTTC.

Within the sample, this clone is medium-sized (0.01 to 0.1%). DNA for the CDR3: TGTGCCAGCTCACGACGACTAGCGGAATACAATGAGCAGTTCTTC. Amino acids: CASSRRLAEYNEQFF. The genes are TRBV18 and TRBJ2-1; 9 nucleotides line up with TRBD2. The V gene end was trimmed by 4 bases and the J gene end by 4 bases; junction bases not matched to a gene: 5. CDR1 and CDR2 (germline): KGHSH, LQKENI. The length of the CDR3 is 15 residues. Using reference TRBV18 and TRBJ2-1 for the parts outside the CDR3, the full variable domain is NAGVMQNPRHLVRRRGQEARLRCSPMKGHSHVYWYRQLPEEGLKFMVYLQKENIIDESGMPKERFSAEFPKEGPSILRIQQVVRGDSAAYFCASSRRLAEYNEQFFGPGTRLTVL.

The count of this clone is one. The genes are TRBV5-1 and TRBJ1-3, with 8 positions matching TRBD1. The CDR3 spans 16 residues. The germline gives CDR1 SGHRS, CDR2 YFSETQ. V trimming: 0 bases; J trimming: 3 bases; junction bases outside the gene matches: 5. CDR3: CASSLGSTGVGNTIYF. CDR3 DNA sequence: TGCGCCAGCAGCTTGGGATCGACAGGGGTTGGAAACACCATATATTTT.

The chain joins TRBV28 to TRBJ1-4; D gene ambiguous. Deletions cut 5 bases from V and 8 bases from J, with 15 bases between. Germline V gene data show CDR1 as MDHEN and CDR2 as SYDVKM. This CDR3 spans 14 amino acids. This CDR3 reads CASSKGGFREKLFF. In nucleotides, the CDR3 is TGTGCCAGCAGTAAGGGAGGGTTTCGAGAAAAACTGTTTTTT.

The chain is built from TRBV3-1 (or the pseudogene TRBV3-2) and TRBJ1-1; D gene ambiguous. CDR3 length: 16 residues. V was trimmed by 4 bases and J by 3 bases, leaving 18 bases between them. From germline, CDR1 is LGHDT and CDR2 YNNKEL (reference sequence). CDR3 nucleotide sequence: TGTGCCAGCAGCCTCATGAGTCCGAGGATGGACACTGAAGCTTTCTTT. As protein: CASSLMSPRMDTEAFF.